Below, one T cell receptor beta chain is given with its context. This entry is derived from a study of blood T cell repertoires in COVID-19. Across the whole study: The analysed material was cDNA or gDNA that came from T cells, B-cell-depleted T cells, or PBMCs.

Study processing details: The authors estimated nucleated cell counts from reference gene primer amplification. The assay was immunoSEQ multiplex PCR, and TCRdb's table has in-frame clones only and misses some. Clonal size and the V and J genes are those of that table, whereas D and trimming came from the DNA. In the table there are about 180,000 clones, 86% of which are singletons. The CDR3 has 13 residues. Trimming stripped 4 bases from V and 11 bases from J, with 17 bases between. Per the germline V gene, CDR1 is SGHDN and CDR2 is FVKESK. The chain couples TRBV14 to TRBJ1-1, with D possibly being TRBD1 (5 bases). The receptor's source is a woman in her twenties or thirties with active or convalescent COVID-19. The sample taken for sequencing was peripheral blood. The chain's CDR3 is CASSPTRAGLAFF. CDR3 DNA sequence: TGTGCCAGCAGCCCCACAAGGGCAGGGTTGGCTTTCTTT.